The rows below give T cell receptor beta chains drawn from one sample of a study of blood T cell repertoires in COVID-19. Assay used: immunoSEQ multiplex PCR; TCRdb lists only in-frame clones, some missing. The sample holds 45,000 to 55,000 clones, 70% to 90% seen once. Sequencing was performed on peripheral blood. All receptors derive from a human donor in a cohort sampled during active COVID-19. CDR3s include the opening cysteine and the closing phenylalanine or tryptophan. D genes are given only for firm matches. Some rows have no size entry. The others give once, few or many, or a class for an expanded clone.

size,D,V,J,DNA,CDR3
once,-,TRBV29-1,TRBJ1-1,TGCAGCGCAGCAGGGGACCCGAACACTGAAGCTTTCTTT,CSAAGDPNTEAFF
-,TRBD1,TRBV5-1,TRBJ2-7,TGCGCCAGCAGCTCGGGGACAGGCCCGGTGGTAGAGCAGTACTTC,CASSSGTGPVVEQYF
-,TRBD1,TRBV4-2,TRBJ1-2,TGTGCCAGCAGCATACTGGGACAGGATAAAGGTGGCTACACCTTC,CASSILGQDKGGYTF
-,TRBD2,TRBV9,TRBJ2-3,TGTGCCAGCAGCGACCTCAGACTAGCGAGCACAGATACGCAGTATTTT,CASSDLRLASTDTQYF
once,-,TRBV18,TRBJ2-7,TGTGCCAGCTCACCCCCCCGGGGGGCAGGTTACGAGCAGTACTTC,CASSPPRGAGYEQYF
-,-,TRBV11-3,TRBJ2-7,TGTGCCAGCAGCTTGTATTCGGGATCGGGCTACGAGCAGTACTTC,CASSLYSGSGYEQYF
-,-,TRBV18,TRBJ2-6,TGTGCCAGCTCATCACAGAGCTCTGGGGCCAACGTCCTGACTTTC,CASSSQSSGANVLTF
-,-,TRBV7-3,TRBJ1-2,TGTGCCAGCAGCTTAAGGGGCAGGGCGGACTATGGCTACACCTTC,CASSLRGRADYGYTF
once,-,TRBV6-5,TRBJ1-2,TGTGCCACCCTGGGGGGGGCGCACTATGGCTACACCTTC,CATLGGAHYGYTF
-,TRBD2,TRBV2,TRBJ2-7,TGTGCCAGCAAACTCGCGGGAGCCTACGAGCAGTACTTC,CASKLAGAYEQYF
once,TRBD2,TRBV28,TRBJ2-7,TGTGCCAGCAGGGATCCGGGACTAGCGACCTACGAGCAGTACTTC,CASRDPGLATYEQYF
-,-,TRBV28,TRBJ2-2,TGTGCCAGCAAGCTAGGCACCGGGGAGCTGTTTTTT,CASKLGTGELFF
medium-sized,TRBD2,TRBV6-2/TRBV6-3,TRBJ2-1,TGTGCCAGCAGCCCCGGGGGAGTAGGTAGCGGGGGAGATTACAATGAGCAGTTCTTC,CASSPGGVGSGGDYNEQFF
few,TRBD2,TRBV7-9,TRBJ2-7,TGTGCCAGCAGCTGGGGGACTAGCGGGAGCGAGCAGTACTTC,CASSWGTSGSEQYF
-,TRBD1,TRBV4-1,TRBJ1-3,TGCGCCAGCAGCCAGCGGGACAGGGGTTCTGCAAGGTTTTCACACTCTGGAAACACCATATATTTT,CASSQRDRGSARFSHSGNTIYF
-,-,TRBV5-1,TRBJ1-4,TGCGCCAGCAGCCCCGGGTACAAAGCAACTAATGAAAAACTGTTTTTT,CASSPGYKATNEKLFF
-,-,TRBV4-1,TRBJ1-1,TGCGCCAGCAGCCAAGAGATGGGAGGGAACACTGAAGCTTTCTTT,CASSQEMGGNTEAFF
-,-,TRBV29-1,TRBJ2-7,TGCAGCGTTGGTTCCGGGGGTCCCTACGAGCAGTACTTC,CSVGSGGPYEQYF
-,-,TRBV12-3/TRBV12-4,TRBJ2-7,TGTGCCAGCAGTTCAGACACCTTTTACGAGCAGTACTTC,CASSSDTFYEQYF
-,TRBD1,TRBV28,TRBJ2-1,TGTGCCAGCAGTCAGGCCGGACAGGGGGCCAATGAGCAGTTCTTC,CASSQAGQGANEQFF
-,TRBD1,TRBV19,TRBJ1-5,TGTGCCAGCGAACAGGGGGCTATGGGCAATCAGCCCCAGCATTTT,CASEQGAMGNQPQHF
-,TRBD1,TRBV19,TRBJ1-5,TGTGCCAGTAGTATAGATCAAACAGGGGGCGAGCCCCAGCATTTT,CASSIDQTGGEPQHF
-,-,TRBV25-1,TRBJ2-5,TGTGCCAGCAGTGAACTGGGAGAACTTCTAACGGGGGAGACCCAGTACTTC,CASSELGELLTGETQYF
-,-,TRBV7-9,TRBJ1-2,TGTGCCAGCAGCCCAGGGGTCCAATATGGCTACACCTTC,CASSPGVQYGYTF
few,-,TRBV19,TRBJ2-7,TGTGCCAGTAGTACCCGTGGTGGGGGGGCCCACTCCTACGAGCAGTACTTC,CASSTRGGGAHSYEQYF
-,TRBD2,TRBV10-2,TRBJ2-1,TGCGCCAGCAGTGAGGGGACTAGCGGGAGTTATGAGCAGTTCTTC,CASSEGTSGSYEQFF
-,TRBD1,TRBV7-9,TRBJ2-7,TGTGCCAGCAGCTTACCGGGACAGGGACAGCAGTACTTC,CASSLPGQGQQYF
once,TRBD1,TRBV28,TRBJ1-4,TGTGCCAGCAGTTTAGGGACAGCAAGGGGAAAACTGTTTTTT,CASSLGTARGKLFF
-,-,TRBV7-6,TRBJ2-7,TGTGCCAGCAGCTTACGGGGCGACAGGCCCTACGAGCAGTACTTC,CASSLRGDRPYEQYF
-,TRBD1,TRBV10-3,TRBJ2-5,TGTGCCACCCTCGGACAGGGGGGCGAGACCCAGTACTTC,CATLGQGGETQYF
-,-,TRBV10-3,TRBJ2-2,TGTGCCACGCAGGGGAATGCCGGGGAGCTGTTTTTT,CATQGNAGELFF
-,-,TRBV5-1,TRBJ1-1,TGCGCCAGCAGCTCAGAGGGTCTTGAAGCTTTCTTT,CASSSEGLEAFF
-,-,TRBV11-3,TRBJ2-1,TGTGCCAGCAGCTTAGGTGGGGACAACTCCAATGAGCAGTTCTTC,CASSLGGDNSNEQFF
once,-,TRBV7-9,TRBJ2-7,TGTGCCAGCAGCGCTACCGAGCTGGGAGAATACGAGCAGTACTTC,CASSATELGEYEQYF
-,-,TRBV5-1,TRBJ2-7,TGCGCCAGCAGCTTGGAGCTTGCTAGGGGGTTCTACGAGCAGTACTTC,CASSLELARGFYEQYF
-,TRBD1,TRBV28,TRBJ1-2,TGTGCCAGCAGTTTGAGTCGACAGGGAAGTCGAGGCTACACCTTC,CASSLSRQGSRGYTF
once,TRBD2,TRBV18,TRBJ2-3,TGTGCCAGCTCACCACAGCGGGGGGGCCGGTTCAATACGCAGTATTTT,CASSPQRGGRFNTQYF
-,-,TRBV19,TRBJ2-3,TGTGCCAGTAGTATGGGGGGGGCCAAGGATACGCAGTATTTT,CASSMGGAKDTQYF
-,-,TRBV19,TRBJ1-6,TGTGCCAGTAGTATAGTTGGCGGTCTTGGTGGTTCACCCCTCCACTTT,CASSIVGGLGGSPLHF
-,-,TRBV10-3,TRBJ2-7,TGTGCCTCACGGGGGGGACAGTCCTACGAGCAGTACTTC,CASRGGQSYEQYF
-,-,TRBV28,TRBJ2-3,TGTGCCAGCAGTTTGTCAGGGGCGGCCACAGATACGCAGTATTTT,CASSLSGAATDTQYF
-,TRBD1,TRBV29-1,TRBJ1-1,TGCAGCGTTGACTGGACAGGGCGAACGAACACTGAAGCTTTCTTT,CSVDWTGRTNTEAFF